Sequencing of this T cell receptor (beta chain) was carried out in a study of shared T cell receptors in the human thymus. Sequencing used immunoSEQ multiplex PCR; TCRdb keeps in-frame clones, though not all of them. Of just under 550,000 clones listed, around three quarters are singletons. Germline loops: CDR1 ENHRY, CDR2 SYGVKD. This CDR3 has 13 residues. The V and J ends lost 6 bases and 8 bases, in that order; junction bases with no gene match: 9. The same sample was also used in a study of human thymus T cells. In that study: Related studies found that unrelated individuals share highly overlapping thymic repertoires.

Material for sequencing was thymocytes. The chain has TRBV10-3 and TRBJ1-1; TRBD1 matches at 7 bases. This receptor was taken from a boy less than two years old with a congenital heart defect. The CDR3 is CAISRTGRTEAFF. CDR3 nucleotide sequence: TGTGCCATCAGCCGGACAGGTCGTACGGAAGCTTTCTTT.